This TCR beta chain was recorded in a study of T-cell reconstitution after alpha-beta-depleted transplantation in children. Unique molecular identifiers were built into the TCRbeta library. One entry per CDR3 protein results from TCRdb running MiXCR on the PCR reads. Among under 450,000 distinct CDR3 sequences listed, 13% were seen once. This clonotype has at least ten counts. The CDR3 runs to 15 residues. Deletions cut 2 bases from V and 8 bases from J, with 17 bases between. Germline V gives CDR1 SGHRS, CDR2 YFSETQ. This clonotype originated in a human donor who donated a stem cell graft to a child with Fanconi anemia. Here the sequenced sample was PBMCs, taken from the stem cell graft. V and J are TRBV5-1 and TRBJ2-1; possibly TRBD2 for D (6 bases). In DNA, the CDR3 is TGCGCCAGCAGCTTATTAGTCGGGGAGGAGGATGAGCAGTTCTTC. This sequence encodes CASSLLVGEEDEQFF.